The present entry profiles one T cell receptor (beta chain) with its context. Its matching antigen is unknown. Germline assignment: CDR1 SGHTA and CDR2 FQGNSA. This CDR3 region has 13 residues. The germline V and J ends were trimmed by 3 bases and 7 bases, with 13 bases remaining between them. Treatment defined: roughly 11-day PBMC culture with coronavirus spike peptide pools or control peptides (ViraFEST assay). Peptide-pool expansion of antigen-specific T cells preceded TCR sequencing in ViraFEST. This record comes from a study of vaccination and CD4 T cells after COVID-19. Across the study: Under 10 convalescent cases were mild and one was severe, and all had been SARS-CoV-2 positive by nasal swab PCR. Investigators took post-vaccine samples a median about 65 days after dose two, within a range of 14 to 241. Overlapping spike pools from SARS-CoV-2 and HCoV-NL63, HCoV-OC43 and HCoV-229E served as culture stimuli.

The assay that was used to sequence DNA from cultured CD4+ T cells was the Oncomine TCR Beta short-read assay. TCRdb re-called the PCR reads through MiXCR, storing one row per CDR3 protein. The data show tens of thousands of distinct CDR3 sequences, about half seen once. The genes are TRBV7-2 and TRBJ2-7; no clear D gene. The sequence was obtained from a human donor who had recovered from COVID-19. The sample consisted of CD4+ T cells from blood, cultured in vitro. The CDR3 nucleotides read TGTGCCAGCAGCTTTAATACAGACTTGGAGCAGTACTTC. Translating gives CASSFNTDLEQYF.